A selection of T cell receptor beta chains follows, all from one sample in a study of blood T cell repertoires in COVID-19. Sequencing was performed with immunoSEQ multiplex PCR; in TCRdb, only in-frame clones are kept and a portion is missing. The profile covers a few hundred thousand clones, with more than 75% appearing a single time and roughly 2% taken by the ten largest. Input material: PBMCs or T cells enriched from blood (not recorded which). These receptors came from a woman between 55 and 75 years old in a cohort exposed to, infected with or recovered from COVID-19 (not recorded which). The CDR3 runs from the conserved cysteine through the conserved F or W. A D gene is named only where the DNA matches it firmly. Clone size is shown for a subset of rows, as once, few, many or a class of expanded clone.

D	size	V	J	DNA	CDR3
TRBD2	.	TRBV7-9	TRBJ2-1	TGTGCCAGCAGCCTCAATAGCGGGAGTTACAATGAGCAGTTCTTC	CASSLNSGSYNEQFF
.	.	TRBV10-2	TRBJ1-6	TGCGCCAGCAGTGTGTCGAAGCCCGATAATTCACCCCTCCACTTT	CASSVSKPDNSPLHF
.	.	TRBV9	TRBJ2-2	TGTGCCAGCAATCAGGGTCTGGTTTCCGGGGAGCTGTTTTTT	CASNQGLVSGELFF
.	.	TRBV5-1	TRBJ2-7	TGCGCCAGCAGCCCCCGGACACCCATCGCCTACGAGCAGTACTTC	CASSPRTPIAYEQYF
.	.	TRBV5-1	TRBJ2-2	TGCGCCAGCAGCTTGCGAGGTGGCACCGGGGAGCTGTTTTTT	CASSLRGGTGELFF
.	.	TRBV30	TRBJ1-1	TGTGCCTGGAGGGCCAGGCAGGGACTCACTGAAGCTTTCTTT	CAWRARQGLTEAFF
.	.	TRBV5-6	TRBJ1-1	TGTGCCAGCGGAGACAGGACTTATAACACTGAAGCTTTCTTT	CASGDRTYNTEAFF
.	once	TRBV23-1	TRBJ1-5	TGCGCCAGCAGTCCCTTCACCCGGGAGCTAAGCAATCAGCCCCAGCATTTT	CASSPFTRELSNQPQHF
.	once	TRBV2	TRBJ2-1	TGTGCCAGCAGCGAGGACGGACTATCCTACAATGAGCAGTTCTTC	CASSEDGLSYNEQFF
.	.	TRBV28	TRBJ1-2	TGTGCCAGCCGGGTGATAAACTATGGCTACACCTTC	CASRVINYGYTF
TRBD2	.	TRBV7-8	TRBJ2-7	TGTGCCAGCAGCTCCTACTCTAGCGGGAGGGGATACGAGCAGTACTTC	CASSSYSSGRGYEQYF
TRBD2	.	TRBV9	TRBJ2-5	TGTGCCCGCAGCGTAGGGGGAGGAGCGGGGGCCCAAGAGACCCAGTACTTC	CARSVGGGAGAQETQYF
TRBD1	once	TRBV28	TRBJ1-2	TGTGCCAGCCGAATCGACAGGGGTCGCGGCTACACCTTC	CASRIDRGRGYTF
.	.	TRBV6-1	TRBJ2-7	TGTGCCAGCAGTGAACCCCCCGGGTCCTCCTACGAGCAGTACTTC	CASSEPPGSSYEQYF
.	.	TRBV15	TRBJ2-7	TGTGCCACCAGCAGAGATAAGGGGACAAACTACGAGCAGTACTTC	CATSRDKGTNYEQYF